A selection of T cell receptor beta chains follows, all from one sample in a study of regulatory T cells in long-lasting Graves disease. TCRdb re-analysed the multiplex PCR reads in MiXCR, keeping a single row per CDR3 protein. In the table there are approximately 270,000 distinct CDR3 sequences, under 20% of which are singletons. These data were likewise used in another study, on T cells in Graves' hyperthyroidism and ophthalmopathy.

The material sequenced was peripheral blood mononuclear cells (PBMCs), taken at new diagnosis, from a patient treated with antithyroid drugs. The receptors originated from a young woman with Graves disease. Each CDR3 is given with its conserved first and last residue. Each record gives: V gene, clone size, J gene, D gene, CDR3 protein, CDR3 DNA. D genes are given only for firm matches. Rows may omit the clone size; those that give it use once, few, many or a size class.

TRBV7-3,few,TRBJ1-6,TRBD1,CATGTGNSPLHF,TGTGCCACCGGGACAGGGAATTCACCCCTCCACTTT
TRBV6-5,many,TRBJ1-5,.,CASSSTNQPQHF,TGTGCCAGCAGCTCGACAAATCAGCCCCAGCATTTT
TRBV12-5,many,TRBJ1-1,.,CASGLGPYQSATEAFF,TGTGCTAGTGGCCTTGGACCCTATCAGTCGGCCACTGAAGCTTTCTTT
TRBV11-2,.,TRBJ2-3,TRBD2,CASRGWGGGDTQYF,TGTGCCAGCAGGGGTTGGGGGGGAGGAGATACGCAGTATTTT
TRBV5-1,many,TRBJ1-4,.,CASSLGQLATNEKLFF,TGCGCCAGCAGCTTGGGGCAGCTTGCAACTAATGAAAAACTGTTTTTT
TRBV20-1,many,TRBJ1-6,.,CSARGEFGAYNSPLHF,TGCAGTGCTAGGGGAGAGTTTGGGGCCTATAATTCACCCCTCCACTTT
TRBV12-3/TRBV12-4,many,TRBJ2-7,.,CASSLWGLYEQYF,TGTGCCAGCAGTTTATGGGGGCTTTACGAGCAGTACTTC
TRBV20-1,.,TRBJ2-5,TRBD1,CSGKSGTGVETQYF,TGCAGTGGTAAATCCGGGACAGGGGTAGAGACCCAGTACTTC
TRBV2,many,TRBJ2-7,.,CASREGTYEQYF,TGTGCCAGCAGGGAGGGTACCTACGAGCAGTACTTC
TRBV11-2,many,TRBJ2-1,TRBD2,CASSPLAGKNPEQFF,TGTGCCAGCAGCCCGTTAGCGGGGAAAAATCCTGAGCAGTTCTTC
TRBV2,many,TRBJ2-7,.,CASSEGHLYEQYF,TGTGCCAGCAGTGAAGGACACCTCTACGAGCAGTACTTC
TRBV27,many,TRBJ2-5,.,CASSLALRLETQYF,TGTGCCAGCAGCCTTGCATTACGGTTGGAGACCCAGTACTTC
TRBV6-5,many,TRBJ1-3,.,CASSYWIGGNTIYF,TGTGCCAGCAGTTATTGGATCGGAGGAAACACCATATATTTT
TRBV15,many,TRBJ1-2,.,CATSRDGGENFFYGYTF,TGTGCCACCAGCAGAGATGGGGGAGAAAATTTTTTCTATGGCTACACCTTC
TRBV7-2,many,TRBJ1-1,.,CASSLSMGTTEAFF,TGTGCCAGCAGCTTAAGCATGGGGACAACTGAAGCTTTCTTT
TRBV19,few,TRBJ1-2,.,CASSIDLGAGSDYGYTF,TGTGCCAGTAGTATAGATCTTGGGGCAGGGAGCGACTATGGCTACACCTTC
TRBV2,.,TRBJ1-2,TRBD1,CASSVIPGQGNYGYTF,TGTGCCAGCAGTGTTATACCGGGACAGGGGAACTATGGCTACACCTTC
TRBV18,few,TRBJ2-1,.,CASSPPNQGGSSEQFF,TGTGCCAGCTCACCACCAAACCAGGGGGGGAGCAGTGAGCAGTTCTTC
TRBV20-1,few,TRBJ2-1,TRBD2,CSARGAGGYNEQFF,TGCAGTGCTAGAGGGGCGGGGGGGTACAATGAGCAGTTCTTC
TRBV5-1,.,TRBJ1-1,.,CASSLPASNTEAFF,TGTGCCAGCAGCTTGCCAGCTTCGAACACTGAAGCTTTCTTT
TRBV5-1,many,TRBJ2-1,TRBD1,CASSERTGIDEQFF,TGCGCCAGCAGCGAGAGGACAGGGATCGATGAGCAGTTCTTC
TRBV6-1,many,TRBJ2-1,TRBD2,CASTQTGGGMDEQFF,TGTGCCAGCACACAGACCGGGGGGGGAATGGATGAGCAGTTCTTC
TRBV9,many,TRBJ1-2,.,CASSTPTGPRYGYTF,TGTGCCAGCAGCACACCCACGGGGCCGAGGTATGGCTACACCTTC
TRBV12-3/TRBV12-4,many,TRBJ1-2,.,CASTEIGGGARLGYTF,TGTGCCAGCACCGAAATCGGGGGCGGCGCCCGACTGGGCTACACCTTC
TRBV12-3/TRBV12-4,many,TRBJ1-2,.,CASSLQVLSNYGYTF,TGTGCCAGCAGTTTACAGGTGCTATCAAACTATGGCTACACCTTC
TRBV12-3/TRBV12-4,many,TRBJ2-7,.,CASRAAAALAEEQYF,TGTGCCAGCAGGGCGGCCGCCGCACTAGCCGAGGAGCAGTACTTC
TRBV5-1,many,TRBJ1-1,.,CASRLTRGGTEAFF,TGCGCCAGCAGATTGACGAGGGGAGGCACTGAAGCTTTCTTT
TRBV12-3/TRBV12-4,many,TRBJ1-2,.,CASSFSPDMTYYGYTF,TGTGCCAGCAGTTTTTCCCCAGACATGACCTACTATGGCTACACCTTC
TRBV6-1,few,TRBJ1-1,TRBD1,CASSFRTGMGTEAFF,TGTGCCAGCAGCTTTCGGACAGGGATGGGCACTGAAGCTTTCTTT
TRBV2,many,TRBJ1-2,TRBD1,CASRRTGQPNYGYTF,TGTGCCAGCAGACGAACGGGACAGCCAAACTATGGCTACACCTTC
TRBV18,.,TRBJ1-3,.,CASLQDLSGNTIYF,TGTGCCAGCTTACAAGATCTCTCTGGAAACACCATATATTTT
TRBV6-1,many,TRBJ2-2,.,CASSEFPMAGELFF,TGTGCCAGCAGTGAATTCCCCATGGCCGGGGAGCTGTTTTTT
TRBV7-2,.,TRBJ1-1,.,CASSLAPEGTEAFF,TGTGCCAGCAGCTTAGCCCCGGAAGGGACTGAAGCTTTCTTT
TRBV5-4,once,TRBJ1-2,.,CASSLGPSMLNYGYTF,TGTGCCAGCAGCTTGGGACCGAGTATGCTAAACTATGGCTACACCTTC
TRBV20-1,many,TRBJ2-1,.,CSVTNGALYNEQFF,TGCAGCGTTACGAATGGAGCGCTCTACAATGAGCAGTTCTTC
TRBV18,many,TRBJ2-1,.,CASSLSADYSYNEQFF,TGTGCCAGCTCACTCTCCGCGGACTACTCCTACAATGAGCAGTTCTTC
TRBV7-9,many,TRBJ1-5,.,CASSDSLFQPQHF,TGTGCCAGCAGCGACTCGTTGTTTCAGCCCCAGCATTTT
TRBV5-1,many,TRBJ1-1,.,CASSLLWGMNTEAFF,TGCGCCAGCAGCTTGCTTTGGGGAATGAACACTGAAGCTTTCTTT
TRBV7-2,few,TRBJ1-2,.,CASSSTAGQANYGYTF,TGTGCCAGCAGCTCCACGGCCGGGCAAGCTAACTATGGCTACACCTTC
TRBV2,many,TRBJ2-7,.,CASSVGWRGEQYF,TGTGCCAGCAGTGTGGGATGGCGGGGAGAGCAGTACTTC
TRBV5-1,many,TRBJ1-2,.,CASSLHSQNYGYTF,TGCGCCAGCAGCTTGCACAGCCAGAACTATGGCTACACCTTC
TRBV20-1,many,TRBJ2-7,TRBD1,CSVQSDRASYEQYF,TGCAGTGTCCAGTCCGACAGGGCTTCCTACGAGCAGTACTTC
TRBV27,many,TRBJ2-7,.,CASKAHPGEQYF,TGTGCCAGCAAAGCCCATCCGGGAGAGCAGTACTTC
TRBV19,.,TRBJ2-3,.,CASSIGSTARLYTQYF,TGTGCCAGTAGTATCGGGTCGACAGCGCGGCTCTATACGCAGTATTTT
TRBV4-2,.,TRBJ2-4,.,CASSHHKNIQYF,TGTGCCAGCAGCCACCACAAAAACATTCAGTACTTC
TRBV20-1,few,TRBJ2-2,TRBD2,CSAKPRERGGELFF,TGCAGTGCGAAACCAAGGGAGCGGGGGGGGGAGCTGTTTTTT
TRBV20-1,many,TRBJ2-1,.,CSASDGTAYNEQFF,TGCAGTGCTAGTGACGGCACCGCCTACAATGAGCAGTTCTTC
TRBV5-6,few,TRBJ1-2,TRBD1,CASSLAGTGEVYGYTF,TGTGCCAGCAGCTTGGCCGGGACAGGGGAGGTCTATGGCTACACCTTC
TRBV6-2/TRBV6-3,many,TRBJ1-2,TRBD1,CASSTGVRGQGYTF,TGTGCCAGCAGTACGGGCGTGAGGGGGCAGGGCTACACCTTC
TRBV4-2,many,TRBJ1-1,.,CAGSQGPDLRKNTEAFF,TGTGCCGGCAGCCAAGGGCCAGACCTAAGGAAGAACACTGAAGCTTTCTTT
TRBV9,many,TRBJ1-2,.,CASSVPRGGGDGYTF,TGTGCCAGCAGCGTCCCCCGAGGGGGAGGGGACGGCTACACCTTC
TRBV11-1,few,TRBJ2-7,.,CASSLGRPDPGETYEQYF,TGTGCCAGCAGCTTGGGCCGTCCTGATCCGGGGGAGACCTACGAGCAGTACTTC
TRBV19,.,TRBJ2-7,.,CASRGGSRGPYEQYF,TGTGCCAGTAGGGGGGGTTCGAGGGGCCCCTACGAGCAGTACTTC
TRBV6-2/TRBV6-3,many,TRBJ2-2,.,CATPDSKIDTGELFF,TGTGCCACCCCGGACAGCAAAATCGACACCGGGGAGCTGTTTTTT
TRBV12-3/TRBV12-4,many,TRBJ2-5,TRBD1,CASSRGPETQYF,TGTGCCAGCAGCAGGGGGCCGGAGACCCAGTACTTC
TRBV6-1,once,TRBJ2-7,.,CASSELAGAYEQYF,TGTGCCAGCAGTGAACTGGCAGGGGCCTACGAGCAGTACTTC
TRBV7-8,few,TRBJ1-2,.,CASSSRQLYGYTF,TGTGCCAGCAGCTCCAGACAACTCTATGGCTACACCTTC
TRBV20-1,many,TRBJ2-5,TRBD1,CSASPFNRGTQETQYF,TGCAGTGCTAGCCCTTTCAACAGGGGGACCCAAGAGACCCAGTACTTC
TRBV12-5,many,TRBJ2-2,.,CASGLVLAVATGELFF,TGTGCTAGTGGTTTGGTACTGGCAGTCGCCACCGGGGAGCTGTTTTTT
TRBV5-8,many,TRBJ2-1,TRBD2,CASRKAGGGYNEQFF,TGTGCCAGCAGAAAAGCGGGGGGTGGTTACAATGAGCAGTTCTTC